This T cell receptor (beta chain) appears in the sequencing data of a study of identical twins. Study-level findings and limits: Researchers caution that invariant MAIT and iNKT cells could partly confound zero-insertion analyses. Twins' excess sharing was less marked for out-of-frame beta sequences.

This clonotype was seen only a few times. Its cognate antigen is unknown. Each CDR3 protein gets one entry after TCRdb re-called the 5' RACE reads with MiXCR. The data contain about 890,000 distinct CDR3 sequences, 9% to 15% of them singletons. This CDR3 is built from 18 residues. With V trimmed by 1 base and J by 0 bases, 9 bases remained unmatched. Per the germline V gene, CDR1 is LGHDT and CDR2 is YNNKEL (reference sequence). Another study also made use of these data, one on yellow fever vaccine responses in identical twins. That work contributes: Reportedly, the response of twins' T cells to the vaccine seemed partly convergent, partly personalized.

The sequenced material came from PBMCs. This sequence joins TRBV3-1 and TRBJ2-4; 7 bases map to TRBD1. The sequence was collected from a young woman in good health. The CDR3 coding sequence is TGTGCCAGCAGCCAAGGGAGGTCGGGACAGCTAGCCAAAAACATTCAGTACTTC. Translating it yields CASSQGRSGQLAKNIQYF.